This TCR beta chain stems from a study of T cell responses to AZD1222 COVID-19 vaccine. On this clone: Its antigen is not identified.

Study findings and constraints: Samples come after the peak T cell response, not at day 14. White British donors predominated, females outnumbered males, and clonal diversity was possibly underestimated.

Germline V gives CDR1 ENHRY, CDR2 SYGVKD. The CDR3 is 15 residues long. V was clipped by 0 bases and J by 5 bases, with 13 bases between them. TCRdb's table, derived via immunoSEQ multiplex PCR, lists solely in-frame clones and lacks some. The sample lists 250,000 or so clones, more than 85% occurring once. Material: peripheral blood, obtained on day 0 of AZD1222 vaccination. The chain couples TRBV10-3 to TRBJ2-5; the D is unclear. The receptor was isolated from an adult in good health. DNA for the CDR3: TGTGCCATCAGTGAGTCAGGGAACCTTGGGGAGACCCAGTACTTC. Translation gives CAISESGNLGETQYF.